This T cell receptor beta chain derives from a study of cytomegalovirus exposure and HLA in healthy donors. Comment on this clone: Its antigen is unknown.

CDR1 MDHEN and CDR2 SYDVKM come from the germline V gene. Trimming left V 6 bases short and J 9 bases short, with 23 bases between. The CDR3 length is 16 residues. Clones were sequenced by immunoSEQ multiplex PCR, and TCRdb holds only the in-frame ones, with some missing. The sample has some 120,000 clones, approximately 94% seen once. General observations from the study: Most TCR sequences showed up rarely, but some public TCRs showed up in many donors.

The receptor's source is a man aged 18-30 years in good health and CMV-seronegative. The genes are TRBV28 and TRBJ2-2, with D tentatively TRBD2 (5 bases). Sequences were obtained from PBMCs. The CDR3 DNA is TGTGCCAGCAGCCAAATTTGGAGGATGGATAACCGGGAGCTGTTTTTT. It yields the protein CASSQIWRMDNRELFF. The variable domain in full, completed from reference TRBV28 and TRBJ2-2, reads DVKVTQSSRYLVKRTGEKVFLECVQDMDHENMFWYRQDPGLGLRLIYFSYDVKMKEKGDIPEGYSVSREKKERFSLILESASTNQTSMYLCASSQIWRMDNRELFFGEGSRLTVL.